This T cell receptor (beta chain) derives from a study of blood T cell repertoires in COVID-19. As for the study in general: The origin of the acute and convalescent COVID-19 samples was the United States, Italy and Spain. T cells, B-cell-depleted T cells, or PBMCs provided the cDNA or gDNA that served as material.

Germline V gives CDR1 MNHNS, CDR2 SASEGT. The CDR3 totals 16 residues. Concerning this clone: An end of the junction does not agree with germline; a read error may underlie this.

Per the authors' pipeline: Reference gene primer amplification in the assay estimated nucleated cell counts. This table comes from immunoSEQ multiplex PCR, and its TCRdb copy is limited to in-frame clones, with some not included. The DNA was the basis for D and trimming; V, J and clone size are from that table. The table shows roughly 20,000 clones, with 86% occurring only once. The sequence came from a human donor in a cohort sampled during active COVID-19. Source material: peripheral blood. V and J are TRBV6-1 and TRBJ2-1, with TRBD2 matching over 9 bases. CDR3 bases: TGTGCCAGCAGGGAAGGACTAGCGTTATCCTACAATGAGCAGTTCTTC. Translation gives CASREGLALSYNEQFF.